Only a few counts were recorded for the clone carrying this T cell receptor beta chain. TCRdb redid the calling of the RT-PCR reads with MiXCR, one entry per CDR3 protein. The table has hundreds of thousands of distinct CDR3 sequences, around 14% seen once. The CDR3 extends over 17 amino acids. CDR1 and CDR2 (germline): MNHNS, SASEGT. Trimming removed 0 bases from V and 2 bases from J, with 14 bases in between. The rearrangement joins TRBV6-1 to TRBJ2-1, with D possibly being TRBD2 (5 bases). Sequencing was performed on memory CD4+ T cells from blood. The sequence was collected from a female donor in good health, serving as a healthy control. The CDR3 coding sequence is TGTGCCAGCAGTGAAGCGGCGGGCGGGTTAACCTACAATGAGCAGTTCTTC. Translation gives CASSEAAGGLTYNEQFF.